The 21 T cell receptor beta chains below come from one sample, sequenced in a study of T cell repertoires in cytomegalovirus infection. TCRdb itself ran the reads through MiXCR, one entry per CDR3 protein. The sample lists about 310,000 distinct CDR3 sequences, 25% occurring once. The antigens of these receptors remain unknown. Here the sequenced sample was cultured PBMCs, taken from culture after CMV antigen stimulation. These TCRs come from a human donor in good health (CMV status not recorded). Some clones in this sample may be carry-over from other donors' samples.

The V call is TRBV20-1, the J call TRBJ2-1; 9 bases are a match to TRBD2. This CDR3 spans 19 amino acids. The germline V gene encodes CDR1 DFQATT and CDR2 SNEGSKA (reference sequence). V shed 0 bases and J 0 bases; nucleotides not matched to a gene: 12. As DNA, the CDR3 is TGCAGTGCTAGAGACCCTGGGGGAGCGGGAGGTCCCTCCTACAATGAGCAGTTCTTC. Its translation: CSARDPGGAGGPSYNEQFF.

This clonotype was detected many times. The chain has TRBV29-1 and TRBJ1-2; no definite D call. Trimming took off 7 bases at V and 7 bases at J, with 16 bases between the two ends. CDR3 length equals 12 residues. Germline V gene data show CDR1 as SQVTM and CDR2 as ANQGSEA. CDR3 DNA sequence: TGCAGCGCCGATGGGCCGGGTTTTGGCTACACCTTC. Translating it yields CSADGPGFGYTF.

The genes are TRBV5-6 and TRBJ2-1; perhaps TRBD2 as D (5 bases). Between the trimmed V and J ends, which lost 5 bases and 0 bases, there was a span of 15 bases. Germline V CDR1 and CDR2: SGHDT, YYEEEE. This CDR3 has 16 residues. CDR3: CASRREGRSSYNEQFF. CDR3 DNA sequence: TGTGCCAGCAGACGAGAGGGTAGAAGCTCCTACAATGAGCAGTTCTTC. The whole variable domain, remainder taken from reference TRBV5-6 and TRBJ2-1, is DAGVTQSPTHLIKTRGQQVTLRCSPKSGHDTVSWYQQALGQGPQFIFQYYEEEERQRGNFPDRFSGHQFPNYSSELNVNALLLGDSALYLCASRREGRSSYNEQFFGPGTRLTVL.

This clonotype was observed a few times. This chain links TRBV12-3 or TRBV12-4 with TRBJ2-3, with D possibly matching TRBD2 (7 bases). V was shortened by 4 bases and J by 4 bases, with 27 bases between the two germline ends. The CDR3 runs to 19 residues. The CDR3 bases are TGTGCCAGCAGTTCACAGGACATTCTTAGGGCGGGGGCAGCAGATACGCAGTATTTT. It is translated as CASSSQDILRAGAADTQYF.

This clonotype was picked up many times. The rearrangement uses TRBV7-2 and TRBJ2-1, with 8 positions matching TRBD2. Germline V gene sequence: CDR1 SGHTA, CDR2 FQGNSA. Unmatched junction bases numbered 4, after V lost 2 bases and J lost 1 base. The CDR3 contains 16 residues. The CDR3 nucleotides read TGTGCCAGCAGCTTACAGCGGGGGCCTTCCTACAATGAGCAGTTCTTC. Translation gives CASSLQRGPSYNEQFF.

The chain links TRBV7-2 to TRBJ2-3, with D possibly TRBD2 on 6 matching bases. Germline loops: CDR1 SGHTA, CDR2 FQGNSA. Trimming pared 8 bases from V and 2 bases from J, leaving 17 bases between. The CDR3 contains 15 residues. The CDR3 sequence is CASCFGSHFTDTQYF. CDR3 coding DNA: TGTGCCAGCTGTTTCGGGAGTCATTTCACAGATACGCAGTATTTT.

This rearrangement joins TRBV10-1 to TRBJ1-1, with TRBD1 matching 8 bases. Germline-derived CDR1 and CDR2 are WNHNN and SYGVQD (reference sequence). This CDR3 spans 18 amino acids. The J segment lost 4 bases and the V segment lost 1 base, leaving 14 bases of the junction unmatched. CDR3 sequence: CASSEWPGQGGTGTEAFF. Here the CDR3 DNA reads TGCGCCAGCAGTGAGTGGCCCGGACAGGGTGGGACCGGCACTGAAGCTTTCTTT.

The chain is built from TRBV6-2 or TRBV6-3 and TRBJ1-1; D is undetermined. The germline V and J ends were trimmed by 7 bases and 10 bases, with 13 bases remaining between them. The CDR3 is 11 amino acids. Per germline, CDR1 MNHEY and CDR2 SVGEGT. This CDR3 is CASTSAGPAFF. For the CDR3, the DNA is TGTGCCAGCACCTCAGCGGGTCCAGCTTTCTTT.

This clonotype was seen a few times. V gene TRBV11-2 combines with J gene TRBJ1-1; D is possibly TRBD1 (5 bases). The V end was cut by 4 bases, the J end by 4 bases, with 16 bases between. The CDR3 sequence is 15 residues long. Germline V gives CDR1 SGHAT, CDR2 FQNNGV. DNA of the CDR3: TGTGCCAGCAGCTCTGGGGCGCTTTGGTCCACTGAAGCTTTCTTT. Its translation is CASSSGALWSTEAFF.

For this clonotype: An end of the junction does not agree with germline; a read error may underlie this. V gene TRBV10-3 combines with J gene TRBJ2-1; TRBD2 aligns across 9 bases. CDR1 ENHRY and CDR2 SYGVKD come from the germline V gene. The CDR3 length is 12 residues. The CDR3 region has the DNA TGTGCCATCAGTGAGTTGCGGGAGGGCCGGATCTTC. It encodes CAISELREGRIF.

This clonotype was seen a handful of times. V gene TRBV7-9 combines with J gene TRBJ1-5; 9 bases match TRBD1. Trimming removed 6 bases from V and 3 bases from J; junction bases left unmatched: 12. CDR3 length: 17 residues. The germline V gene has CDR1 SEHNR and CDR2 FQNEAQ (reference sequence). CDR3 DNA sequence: TGTGCCAGCAGTCGAGGGGGTTGGGACAGGGACAATCAGCCCCAGCATTTT. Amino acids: CASSRGGWDRDNQPQHF.

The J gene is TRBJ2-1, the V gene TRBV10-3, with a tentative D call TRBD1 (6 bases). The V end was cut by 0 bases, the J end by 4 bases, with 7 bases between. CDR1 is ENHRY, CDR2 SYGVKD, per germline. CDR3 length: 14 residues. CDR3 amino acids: CAISESQGYNEQFF. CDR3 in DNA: TGTGCCATCAGTGAGTCGCAGGGGTACAATGAGCAGTTCTTC.

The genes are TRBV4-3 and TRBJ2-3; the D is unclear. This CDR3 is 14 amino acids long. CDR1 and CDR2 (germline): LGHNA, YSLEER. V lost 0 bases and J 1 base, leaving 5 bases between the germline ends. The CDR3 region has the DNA TGCGCCAGCAGCCAAGAGATCCGCACAGATACGCAGTATTTT. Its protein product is CASSQEIRTDTQYF.

The chain's CDR3 is CASSLVMGQVGNEQFF. DNA of the CDR3: TGTGCCAGCAGCTTAGTAATGGGACAGGTTGGCAATGAGCAGTTCTTC. This chain links TRBV7-8 with TRBJ2-1; 8 nucleotides agree with TRBD1. Germline V gene sequence: CDR1 SGHVS, CDR2 FQNEAQ. Germline trimming cut 1 base from V and 6 bases from J; bases unmatched to any gene: 8. CDR3 length: 16 amino acids.

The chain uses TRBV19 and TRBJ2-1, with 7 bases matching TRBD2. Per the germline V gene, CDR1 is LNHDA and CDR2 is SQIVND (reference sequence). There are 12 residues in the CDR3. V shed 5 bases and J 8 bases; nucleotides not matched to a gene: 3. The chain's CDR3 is CASSQTSHEQFF. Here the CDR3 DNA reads TGTGCCAGTAGTCAGACTAGCCATGAGCAGTTCTTC.

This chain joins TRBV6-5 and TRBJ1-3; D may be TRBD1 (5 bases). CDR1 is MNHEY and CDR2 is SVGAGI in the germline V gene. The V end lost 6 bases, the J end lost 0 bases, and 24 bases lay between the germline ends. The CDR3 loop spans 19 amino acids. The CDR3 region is CASSSRRGASRVSGNTIYF. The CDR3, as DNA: TGTGCCAGCAGCTCGCGACGGGGCGCGAGTAGGGTCTCTGGAAACACCATATATTTT.

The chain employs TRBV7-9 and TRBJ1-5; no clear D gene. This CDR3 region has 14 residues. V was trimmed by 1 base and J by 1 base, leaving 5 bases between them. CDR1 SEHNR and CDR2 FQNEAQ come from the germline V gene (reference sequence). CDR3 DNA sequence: TGTGCCAGCAGCTTAGAAGAGAGCAATCAGCCCCAGCATTTT. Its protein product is CASSLEESNQPQHF.

The CDR3 protein is CASSFPLESAGGTPSSYNEQFF. The CDR3 coding sequence is TGTGCCAGCAGCTTTCCCCTCGAAAGTGCGGGAGGTACCCCGAGCTCCTACAATGAGCAGTTCTTC. V gene TRBV7-2 combines with J gene TRBJ2-1, with 8 bases aligning to TRBD2. Germline assignment: CDR1 SGHTA and CDR2 FQGNSA. The CDR3 has 22 amino acids. The V and J ends lost 3 bases and 0 bases, in that order; junction bases with no gene match: 22.

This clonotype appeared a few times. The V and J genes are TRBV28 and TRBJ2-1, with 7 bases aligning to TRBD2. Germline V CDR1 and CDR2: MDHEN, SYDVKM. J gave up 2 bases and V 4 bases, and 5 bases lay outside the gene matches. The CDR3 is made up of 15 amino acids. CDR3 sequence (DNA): TGTGCCAGCAGTTCCCTAGCGGAGCCCTACAATGAGCAGTTCTTC. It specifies CASSSLAEPYNEQFF.

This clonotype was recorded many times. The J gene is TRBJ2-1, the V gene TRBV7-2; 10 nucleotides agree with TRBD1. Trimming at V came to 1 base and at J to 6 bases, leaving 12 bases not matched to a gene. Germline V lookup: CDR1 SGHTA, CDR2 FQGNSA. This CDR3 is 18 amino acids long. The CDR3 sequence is CASSLGFGRQGARNEQFF. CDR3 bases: TGTGCCAGCAGCTTAGGGTTTGGGCGACAGGGGGCGCGCAATGAGCAGTTCTTC.

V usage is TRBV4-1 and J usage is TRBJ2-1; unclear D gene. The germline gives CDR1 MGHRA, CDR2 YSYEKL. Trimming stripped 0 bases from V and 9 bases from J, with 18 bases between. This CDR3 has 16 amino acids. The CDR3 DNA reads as TGCGCCAGCAGCCAAGATCCTATCCGACCTTATGTTGAGCAGTTCTTC. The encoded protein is CASSQDPIRPYVEQFF.